This TCR beta chain was obtained from a study of T cells in Graves' hyperthyroidism and ophthalmopathy. Study-wide results and limits: The model made its ophthalmopathy prediction, and onset followed a median approximately 7 months later.

About this clonotype itself: Antigen: not known.

Thyroid ultrasound, orbital computed tomography, clinical symptoms, and serum thyroxine and TRAb underpinned diagnoses. The investigators amplified TCR beta CDR3 regions from RNA transcripts. The HTBI primer set served for first-round RT-PCR of the TCR CDR3. TCRdb ran MiXCR on the multiplex PCR reads and lists one entry per CDR3 protein. The table has 490,000 or so distinct CDR3 sequences, around 50% seen once. This receptor was obtained from an adult woman with Graves' disease, either hyperthyroidism or ophthalmopathy (not recorded which). The source material was peripheral blood or thyroid tissue (not recorded which).

The CDR3 sequence: CASSLVGTVSGNTF. In nucleotides, the CDR3 is TGTGCCAGCAGCTTAGTGGGGACGGTATCTGGAAACACCTTC. The rearrangement uses TRBV7-2 and TRBJ1-2, with D perhaps matching TRBD1 (5 bases). CDR3 length equals 14 residues. Trimming removed 1 base at V and 12 bases at J, with 18 bases between. Germline assignment: CDR1 SGHTA and CDR2 FQGNSA.